This T cell receptor beta chain was captured in a study of graft-versus-host responses after intestinal transplantation. To note about this clone: Its antigen is as yet unknown.

TCRdb's copy holds only in-frame clones and misses some; the assay was immunoSEQ multiplex PCR. The sample shows about 86,000 clones, 88% of them seen only once. V lost 4 bases, J lost 7 bases, and 9 bases stayed unmatched. The CDR3 totals 15 residues. Germline values: CDR1 MNHEY, CDR2 SMNVEV (reference sequence). The receptor was derived from a human donor who was the organ donor for an intestinal transplant. The V call is TRBV27, the J call TRBJ1-2; TRBD1 matches 10 bases. Sequencing used unstimulated CD4+ T cells sorted from spleen or lymph node cells, obtained before transplant. The CDR3 coding sequence is TGTGCCAGCAGTTCCCGGACAGGGGGGAATCGTGGCTACACCTTC. As protein: CASSSRTGGNRGYTF.